This TCR beta chain was sequenced during a study of post-analysis software for immune sequencing data. On the study more broadly: Several disease courses (relapsing-remitting, secondary progressive and progressive-relapsing) of multiple sclerosis were included. Points from the study as a whole: Patients with multiple sclerosis recorded significantly lower normalized Chao1 diversity than controls, the study found. In patients, about 5 TRBV segments were more frequent than in controls, with TRBV5-6, TRBV5-1 and TRBV20-1 among them.

Built from TCR beta cDNA, the libraries had unique molecular identifiers in them. TCRdb analysed the PCR reads with MiXCR anew, one entry per CDR3 protein. The repertoire holds fewer than 600,000 distinct CDR3 sequences, with under 55% as singletons. V gave up 0 bases and J gave up 4 bases, with 15 bases separating them. The CDR3 length is 16 residues. Germline V gene lookup returns CDR1 SGDLS and CDR2 YYNGEE. A word on this clonotype: Its target is not known.

Sequencing was carried out using blood. The clonotype comes from a girl between 5 and 17 years old with multiple sclerosis. The chain employs TRBV9 and TRBJ2-3, with a possible D match to TRBD1 (6 bases). CDR3 residues: CASSVGGTNRPDTQYF. Here the CDR3 DNA reads TGTGCCAGCAGCGTAGGAGGGACAAACCGGCCAGATACGCAGTATTTT.